This T cell receptor beta chain was observed in a study of long-term antiretroviral therapy in people with HIV. The libraries were made with immunoSEQ v3.0 at survey level. Samples were sequenced targeting about 35,000-55,000 T-cell genomes each. This table comes from immunoSEQ multiplex PCR, and its TCRdb copy is limited to in-frame clones, with some not included. The sample records 30,000 to 35,000 clones, about 96% being singletons. CDR3 length: 15 amino acids. With V trimmed by 2 bases and J by 5 bases, 1 base remained unmatched. Germline loops: CDR1 SGHRS, CDR2 YFSETQ. The sequencing used unsorted PBMCs, collected 6.9 years after starting antiretroviral therapy. The gene calls are TRBV5-1 and TRBJ2-7; the match to TRBD2 covers 16 bases. This clonotype was sampled from a man aged 25-45 years with HIV. CDR3 nucleotide sequence: TGCGCCAGCAGCTTAGGGACTAGCGGGGGGGACGAGCAGTACTTC. Its protein is CASSLGTSGGDEQYF.